This TCR beta chain originates from a study of CD8+CD57+ T cells in acquired aplastic anemia. Study conclusions and caveats: Overlapping CD8+ CDR3 repertoires of patients and controls contained approximately 29 shared sequences.

Using genomic DNA as the template, TCR beta VDJ and CDR3 profiling was carried out. From the reads, TCRdb called clonotypes with MiXCR, one entry per CDR3 protein. The repertoire has more than 150,000 distinct CDR3 sequences, roughly 50% of them found once; the top ten carry approximately 13%. Only patients with CD8+CD57+ cell expansion on flow cytometry were chosen for sequencing. Patients uniformly had severe acquired aplastic anemia. Blood sampling was performed on the patients, and none of them had received therapy by then. This clonotype was seen repeatedly, ten times or more. Its antigen is unidentified. J lost 0 bases, V lost 2 bases, and 10 bases had no gene match. The CDR3 is 17 amino acids. Germline V lookup: CDR1 SGHRS, CDR2 YFSETQ.

This sequence originates from a human donor with aplastic anemia. Sequenced material: sorted CD4+, CD8+, or CD8+CD57+ T cells (not recorded which) from PBMCs. The chain links TRBV5-1 to TRBJ1-1; 7 bases are shared with TRBD1. CDR3: CASSFGGQRDMNTEAFF. The DNA for the CDR3 is TGCGCCAGCAGCTTTGGGGGACAGCGAGACATGAACACTGAAGCTTTCTTT.